This TCR beta chain was found in a study of shared clonotypes between healthy human individuals. CD8 cells classed as naive were CD45RO-negative and positively selected for CCR7, excluding terminally differentiated effector memory CD45RA+ cells. Measured with immunoSEQ multiplex PCR; TCRdb has only the in-frame clones, and not every one. This sample has over 2,000,000 clones, with just under 95% found just once. Regarding this clone: The sample carries other DNA sequences with the same CDR3.

The receptor's source is a man aged 18 to 35 in good health. Some clones in this sample may be carry-over from other donors' samples. The sample consisted of naive CD8+ T cells from PBMCs.

DNA for the CDR3: TGTGCCAGCAGCAGTGACAGGGGGGACACTGAAGCTTTCTTT. This translates into CASSSDRGDTEAFF. The chain joins TRBV5-5 to TRBJ1-1, with TRBD1 matching 9 bases. The CDR3 loop spans 14 amino acids. Unmatched junction bases numbered 4, after V lost 4 bases and J lost 3 bases. Germline values: CDR1 SGHKS, CDR2 YYEKEE (reference sequence).